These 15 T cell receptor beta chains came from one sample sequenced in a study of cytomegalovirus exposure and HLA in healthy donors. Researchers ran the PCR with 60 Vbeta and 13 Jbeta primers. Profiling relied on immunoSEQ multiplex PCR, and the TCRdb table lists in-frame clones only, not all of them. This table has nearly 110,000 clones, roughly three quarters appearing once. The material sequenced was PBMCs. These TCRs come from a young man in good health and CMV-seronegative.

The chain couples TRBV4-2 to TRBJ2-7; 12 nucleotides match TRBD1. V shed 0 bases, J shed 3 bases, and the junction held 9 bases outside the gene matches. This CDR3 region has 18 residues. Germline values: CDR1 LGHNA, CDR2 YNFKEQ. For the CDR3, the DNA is TGTGCCAGCAGCCAAGATCCCCTCGGGACAGGGGGCTACTACGAGCAGTACTTC. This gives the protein CASSQDPLGTGGYYEQYF.

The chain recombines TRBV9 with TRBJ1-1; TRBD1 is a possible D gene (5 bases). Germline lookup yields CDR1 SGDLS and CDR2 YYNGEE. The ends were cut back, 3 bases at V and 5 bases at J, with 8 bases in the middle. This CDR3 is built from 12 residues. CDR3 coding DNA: TGTGCCAGCAGCGGGGGGGGGACTGAAGCTTTCTTT. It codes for CASSGGGTEAFF.

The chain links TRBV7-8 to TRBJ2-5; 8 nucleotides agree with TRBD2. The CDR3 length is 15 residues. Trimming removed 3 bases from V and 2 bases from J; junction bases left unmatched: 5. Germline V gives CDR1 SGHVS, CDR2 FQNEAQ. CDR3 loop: CASSFGGGKQETQYF. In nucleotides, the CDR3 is TGTGCCAGCAGCTTTGGCGGGGGGAAACAAGAGACCCAGTACTTC.

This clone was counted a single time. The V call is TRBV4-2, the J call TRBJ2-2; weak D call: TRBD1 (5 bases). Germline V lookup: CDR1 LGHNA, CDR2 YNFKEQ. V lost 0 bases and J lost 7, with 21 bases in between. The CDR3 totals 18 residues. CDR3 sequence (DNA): TGTGCCAGCAGCCAAGACCTCGCCCGGACGATAACAGGCGGGGAGCTGTTTTTT. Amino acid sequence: CASSQDLARTITGGELFF.

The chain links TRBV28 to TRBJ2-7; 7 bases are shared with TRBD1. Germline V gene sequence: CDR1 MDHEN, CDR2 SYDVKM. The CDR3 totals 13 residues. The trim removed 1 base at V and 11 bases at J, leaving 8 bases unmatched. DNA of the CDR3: TGTGCCAGCAGTTTATCTGGGGACAGCCTGAAGTACTTC. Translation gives CASSLSGDSLKYF.

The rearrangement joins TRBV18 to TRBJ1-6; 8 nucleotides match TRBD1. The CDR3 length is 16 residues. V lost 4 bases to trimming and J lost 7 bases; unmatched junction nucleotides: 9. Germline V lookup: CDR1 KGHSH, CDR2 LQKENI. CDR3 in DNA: TGTGCCAGCTCACGAGGACAGGGTGAAAGGAATTCACCCCTCCACTTT. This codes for CASSRGQGERNSPLHF.

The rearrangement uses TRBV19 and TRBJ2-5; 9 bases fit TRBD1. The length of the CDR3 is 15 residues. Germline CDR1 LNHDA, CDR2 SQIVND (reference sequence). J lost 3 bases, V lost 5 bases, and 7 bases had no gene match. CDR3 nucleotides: TGTGCCAGTAGTCCTGATCGGACAGGGGAAGAGACCCAGTACTTC. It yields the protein CASSPDRTGEETQYF.

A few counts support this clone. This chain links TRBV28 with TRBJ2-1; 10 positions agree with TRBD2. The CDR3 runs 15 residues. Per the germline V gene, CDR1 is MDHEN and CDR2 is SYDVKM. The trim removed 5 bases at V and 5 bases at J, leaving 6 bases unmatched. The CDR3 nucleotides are TGTGCCAGCAGTCAGCTAGCGGGGGTGAACAATGAGCAGTTCTTC. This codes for CASSQLAGVNNEQFF.

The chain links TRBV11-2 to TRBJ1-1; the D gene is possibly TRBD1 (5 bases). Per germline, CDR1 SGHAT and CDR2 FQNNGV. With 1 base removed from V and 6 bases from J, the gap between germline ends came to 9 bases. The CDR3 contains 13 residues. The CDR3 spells CASSLAGGAEAFF. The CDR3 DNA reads TGTGCCAGCAGCTTAGCGGGGGGGGCTGAAGCTTTCTTT.

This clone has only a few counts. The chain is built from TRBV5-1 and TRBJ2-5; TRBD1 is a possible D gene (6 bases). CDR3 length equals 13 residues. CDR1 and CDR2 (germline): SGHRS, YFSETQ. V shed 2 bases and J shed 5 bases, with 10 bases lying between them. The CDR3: CASSLSGDETQYF. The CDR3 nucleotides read TGCGCCAGCAGCTTATCAGGGGACGAGACCCAGTACTTC.

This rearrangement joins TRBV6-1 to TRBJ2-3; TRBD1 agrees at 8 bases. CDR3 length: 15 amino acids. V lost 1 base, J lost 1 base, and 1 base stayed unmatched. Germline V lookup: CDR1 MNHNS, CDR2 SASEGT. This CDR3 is CASSEVTGGTDTQYF. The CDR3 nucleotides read TGTGCCAGCAGTGAAGTGACAGGGGGCACAGATACGCAGTATTTT.

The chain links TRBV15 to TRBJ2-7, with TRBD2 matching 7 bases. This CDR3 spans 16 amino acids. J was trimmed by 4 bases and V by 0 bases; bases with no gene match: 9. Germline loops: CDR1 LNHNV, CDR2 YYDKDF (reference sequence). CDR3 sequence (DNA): TGTGCCACCAGCAGAGATCTCGTTCTAGCGGCTTACGAGCAGTACTTC. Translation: CATSRDLVLAAYEQYF.

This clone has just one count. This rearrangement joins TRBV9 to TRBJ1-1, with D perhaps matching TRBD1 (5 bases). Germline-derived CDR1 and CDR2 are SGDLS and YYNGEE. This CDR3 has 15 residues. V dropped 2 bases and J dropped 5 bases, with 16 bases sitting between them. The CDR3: CASSVDGDLRTEAFF. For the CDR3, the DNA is TGTGCCAGCAGCGTGGATGGGGACTTGAGGACTGAAGCTTTCTTT.

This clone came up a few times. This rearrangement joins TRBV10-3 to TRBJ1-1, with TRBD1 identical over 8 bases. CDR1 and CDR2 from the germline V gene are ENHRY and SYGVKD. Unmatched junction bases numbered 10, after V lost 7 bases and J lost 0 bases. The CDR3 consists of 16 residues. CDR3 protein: CAITRDRSSMNTEAFF. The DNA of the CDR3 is TGTGCCATCACCCGGGACAGGTCCAGCATGAACACTGAAGCTTTCTTT.

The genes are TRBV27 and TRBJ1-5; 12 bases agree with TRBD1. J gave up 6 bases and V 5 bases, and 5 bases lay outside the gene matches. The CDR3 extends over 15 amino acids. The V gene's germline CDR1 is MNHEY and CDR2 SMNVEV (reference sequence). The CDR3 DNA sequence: TGTGCCAGCAGTCGGGACAGGGGGCTAGGTCAGCCCCAGCATTTT. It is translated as CASSRDRGLGQPQHF.